One T cell receptor beta chain is described in this entry. The record originates from a study of blood T cell repertoires in COVID-19. Study background: Samples of COVID-19 (acute and convalescent) were obtained from the United States, Italy and Spain.

In the original workflow: Reference gene primer amplification gave estimated nucleated cell counts. Only in-frame clones appear in the TCRdb table, and some are missing; sequencing was by immunoSEQ multiplex PCR. The V and J calls and clone size are taken from that table; D and trimming were inferred from the DNA. The sample carries roughly 200,000 clones, around 85% recorded once. The germline CDR1 and CDR2 sequences are LNHNV and YYDKDF (reference sequence). The V gene lost 4 bases and the J gene lost 0 bases, with 18 bases spanning the gap. This CDR3 has 17 amino acids. Sequencing used peripheral blood. The sequence derives from a woman aged 60 to 75 with acute or convalescent COVID-19. The rearrangement links TRBV15 to TRBJ1-2; D may be TRBD1 (5 bases). CDR3 bases: TGTGCCACCAGCACTGTCCGGGACTCCGGGACTAACTATGGCTACACCTTC. Its protein is CATSTVRDSGTNYGYTF.